This T cell receptor (beta chain) comes out of a study of graft-versus-host responses after intestinal transplantation. Regarding the study as a whole: The authors found GvH clones in recipient marrow, some appearing first in ileum or blood.

CDR3 size: 11 residues. V gave up 0 bases and J gave up 9 bases, with 4 bases separating them. Germline CDR1 is SGDLS and CDR2 is YYNGEE. About this clone: The antigen is undetermined.

The repertoire was sequenced with immunoSEQ multiplex PCR; TCRdb's copy has only in-frame clones and lacks some. The repertoire has some 10,000 clones, around 92% of them found once; the top ten carry about 5%. The chain couples TRBV9 to TRBJ2-1, with D unresolved. The sequencing here drew on PBMCs, taken 65 to 70 days after transplant. The sequence came from a human patient who received an intestinal transplant, so some T cells may come from the graft donor. The CDR3 DNA sequence: TGTGCCAGCAGCGTAGCGAGTGAGCAGTTCTTC. Translated, it gives CASSVASEQFF.